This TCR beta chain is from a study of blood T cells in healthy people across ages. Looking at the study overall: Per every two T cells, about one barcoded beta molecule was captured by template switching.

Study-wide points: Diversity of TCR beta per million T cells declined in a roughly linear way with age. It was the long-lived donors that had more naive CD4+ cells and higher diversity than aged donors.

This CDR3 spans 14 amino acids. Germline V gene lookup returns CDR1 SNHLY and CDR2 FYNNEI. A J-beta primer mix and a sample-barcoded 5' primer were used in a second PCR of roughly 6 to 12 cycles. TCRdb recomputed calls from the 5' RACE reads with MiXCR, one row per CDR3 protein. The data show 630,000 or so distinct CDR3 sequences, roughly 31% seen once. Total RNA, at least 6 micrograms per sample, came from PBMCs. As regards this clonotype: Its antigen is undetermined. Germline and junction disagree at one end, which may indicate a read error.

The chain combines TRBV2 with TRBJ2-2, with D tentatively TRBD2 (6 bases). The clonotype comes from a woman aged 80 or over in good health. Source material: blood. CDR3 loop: CASSARLGAGELCF. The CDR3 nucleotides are TGTGCCAGCAGTGCGAGACTAGGGGCCGGGGAGCTGTGTTTT.